The 25 T cell receptor beta chains in this list originate from one sample, sequenced in a study of T cells expressing NK-cell markers. TCRdb reworked the 5' RACE reads into one entry per CDR3 protein, no DNA. The data include approximately 420,000 distinct CDR3 sequences; the top ten clones carry about 10%. The sample was blood T cells: a sorted CD56 or NKG2C T cell subset, CD4+ or CD8+ T cells, or bulk PBMC T cells (not recorded which). The origin of the receptors is a woman aged 50 to 60 in good health.

V and J are TRBV2 and TRBJ2-1; TCRdb proposes TRBD2, but this gene call is untestable without DNA. This CDR3 contains 18 residues. Per the germline V gene, CDR1 is SNHLY and CDR2 is FYNNEI. The CDR3 here is CASLQGLAGGMPHNEQFF.

The chain is built from TRBV11-3 and TRBJ2-3. CDR1 SGHNT and CDR2 YENEEA come from the germline V gene. This CDR3 comprises 12 residues. The CDR3 is CATGLDPDTQYF.

This sequence joins TRBV12-3 or TRBV12-4 and TRBJ1-2; TCRdb indicates TRBD1, and absent DNA this call remains unverified. The CDR3 is made up of 15 amino acids. Here the CDR3 reads CASSKVTGTGGGYTF.

This rearrangement joins TRBV4-1 to TRBJ2-6; no DNA is available, so the TRBD2 call from TCRdb remains unchecked. The CDR3 runs 19 residues. Germline values: CDR1 MGHRA, CDR2 YSYEKL. The CDR3: CASSHLGLAELSGANVLTF.

The gene calls are TRBV10-3 and TRBJ1-5. The CDR3 extends over 13 amino acids. CDR1 is ENHRY and CDR2 is SYGVKD in the germline V gene. This chain's CDR3 is CATGLYSNQPQHF.

The chain links TRBV3-1 to TRBJ2-5. This CDR3 has 13 amino acids. Germline V gene data show CDR1 as LGHDT and CDR2 as YNNKEL (reference sequence). The CDR3 loop reads CASSHVTRETQYF.

This chain uses TRBV7-9 with TRBJ2-5; TCRdb names TRBD1, which stays unverified in the absence of DNA. The CDR3 is 16 residues long. CDR1 is SEHNR, CDR2 FQNEAQ, per germline (reference sequence). CDR3 region: CASSSNGHGNGETQYF.

J is TRBJ2-1 and V is TRBV5-4; TCRdb's D call, TRBD2, is unchecked because there is no DNA. CDR3 length: 11 residues. Per the germline V gene, CDR1 is SGHNT and CDR2 is YYREEE (reference sequence). The CDR3 protein is CASSGDGEQFF.

This chain connects TRBV2 to TRBJ2-2; TCRdb reports TRBD1, a call that lacks DNA to check it against. The CDR3 runs 15 residues. Germline assignment: CDR1 SNHLY and CDR2 FYNNEI. CDR3 loop: CASSDETGITGELFF.

V gene TRBV11-2 combines with J gene TRBJ2-1; the D call of TRBD1 rests on TCRdb alone, since no DNA is present to check it. The germline V gene encodes CDR1 SGHAT and CDR2 FQNNGV. The CDR3 consists of 15 residues. The CDR3 region is CASSNRDTPYNEQFF.

The chain recombines TRBV12-3 or TRBV12-4 with TRBJ2-1; the TCRdb call, TRBD1, lacks DNA for checking. CDR3 length equals 16 residues. CDR3 sequence: CASSEETGFEDNEQFF.

This chain links TRBV7-9 with TRBJ2-1; TCRdb's D call, TRBD2, is unchecked because there is no DNA. Germline-derived CDR1 and CDR2 are SEHNR and FQNEAQ (reference sequence). CDR3 length: 17 amino acids. Here the CDR3 reads CASRETGLAGGGNEQFF.

The chain is built from TRBV12-3 or TRBV12-4 and TRBJ2-3; TCRdb selects TRBD1, and the lack of DNA leaves this call unchecked. This CDR3 is 13 amino acids long. The CDR3 spells CASSGGNTDTQYF.

The chain links TRBV5-1 to TRBJ1-1; TCRdb designates TRBD1, a call that cannot be tested without DNA. This CDR3 is built from 14 residues. Germline CDR1 SGHRS, CDR2 YFSETQ. Here the CDR3 reads CASSPWDRGTEAFF.

The rearrangement joins TRBV11-2 to TRBJ2-2. The CDR3 covers 11 residues. CDR1 is SGHAT and CDR2 is FQNNGV in the germline V gene. The CDR3 sequence is CASSRGGELFF.

The chain recombines TRBV24-1 with TRBJ2-2; TCRdb gives TRBD2 as the D gene, but with no DNA this cannot be confirmed. This CDR3 is built from 18 residues. Germline CDR1 reads KGHDR; CDR2 reads SFDVKD. CDR3 region: CATSELAGGQPNTGELFF.

V gene TRBV21-1 combines with J gene TRBJ1-2; with no DNA, the TCRdb D assignment of TRBD1 cannot be verified. TRBV21-1 is designated a pseudogene. The CDR3 runs to 14 residues. CDR3 loop: CASSKVTGAYGYTF.

CDR3 sequence reads: CASSTDKAYEQYF. V usage is TRBV7-9 and J usage is TRBJ2-7. The CDR3 length is 13 residues. CDR1 and CDR2 from the germline V gene are SEHNR and FQNEAQ (reference sequence).

The rearrangement links TRBV5-1 to TRBJ2-5. The CDR3 length is 15 residues. Germline V gene data show CDR1 as SGHRS and CDR2 as YFSETQ. CDR3 in amino acids: CASSLATDNRETQYF. Full variable domain (outside the CDR3, taken from reference TRBV5-1 and TRBJ2-5): KAGVTQTPRYLIKTRGQQVTLSCSPISGHRSVSWYQQTPGQGLQFLFEYFSETQRNKGNFPGRFSGRQFSNSRSEMNVSTLELGDSALYLCASSLATDNRETQYFGPGTRLLVL.

The chain couples TRBV15 to TRBJ1-2; the D gene TCRdb calls, TRBD1, cannot be checked with no DNA. The germline gives CDR1 LNHNV, CDR2 YYDKDF (reference sequence). This CDR3 has 15 amino acids. The CDR3 protein is CATSRDQGQLYGYTF.

V usage is TRBV5-1 and J usage is TRBJ2-2; TCRdb indicates TRBD2, and absent DNA this call remains unverified. CDR1 is SGHRS, CDR2 YFSETQ, per germline. The CDR3 has 15 amino acids. The CDR3 spells CASRPDQRGLGELFF.

The V and J genes are TRBV5-6 and TRBJ2-7; the TRBD2 assignment by TCRdb is unverifiable without DNA. The CDR3 totals 15 residues. The germline CDR1 and CDR2 sequences are SGHDT and YYEEEE. The CDR3 here is CASSRTSGTYYEQYF. Variable domain in full (rest from reference TRBV5-6 and TRBJ2-7): DAGVTQSPTHLIKTRGQQVTLRCSPKSGHDTVSWYQQALGQGPQFIFQYYEEEERQRGNFPDRFSGHQFPNYSSELNVNALLLGDSALYLCASSRTSGTYYEQYFGPGTRLTVT.

CDR3 sequence: CAISGGASSNTGELFF. The chain joins TRBV10-3 to TRBJ2-2; TCRdb's D call of TRBD2 is untestable without DNA. The germline V gene encodes CDR1 ENHRY and CDR2 SYGVKD. This CDR3 contains 16 residues.

The CDR3 is CASSPSGERYNEQFF. The V call is TRBV5-5, the J call TRBJ2-1; as DNA is missing, the TRBD1 call by TCRdb cannot be tested. The CDR3 is 15 amino acids. The V gene's germline CDR1 is SGHKS and CDR2 YYEKEE (reference sequence).

J is TRBJ2-1 and V is TRBV5-5; TCRdb returns TRBD2, unconfirmable since there is no DNA. This CDR3 has 16 amino acids. Germline CDR1 and CDR2: SGHKS and YYEKEE (reference sequence). CDR3 protein: CASSWAGTSGDNEQFF.